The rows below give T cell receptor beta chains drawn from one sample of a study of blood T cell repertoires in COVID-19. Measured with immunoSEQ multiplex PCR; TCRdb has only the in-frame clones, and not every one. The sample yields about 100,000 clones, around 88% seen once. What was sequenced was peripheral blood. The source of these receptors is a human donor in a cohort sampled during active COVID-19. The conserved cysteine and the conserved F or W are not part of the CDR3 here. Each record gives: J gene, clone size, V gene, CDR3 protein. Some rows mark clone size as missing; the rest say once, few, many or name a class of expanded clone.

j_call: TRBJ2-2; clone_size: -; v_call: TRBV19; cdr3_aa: ASSPQGLADHTGELF
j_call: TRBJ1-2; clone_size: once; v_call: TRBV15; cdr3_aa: ATSRDFLEQGAIGYT
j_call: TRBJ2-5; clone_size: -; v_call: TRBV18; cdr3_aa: ASSRLNLQGAIVAQY
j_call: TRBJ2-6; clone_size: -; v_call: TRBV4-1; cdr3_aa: ASSQERSGQGDRANVLT
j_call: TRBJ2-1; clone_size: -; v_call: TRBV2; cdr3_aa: ASSRDRVGTGSNEQF
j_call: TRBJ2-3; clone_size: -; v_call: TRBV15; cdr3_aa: ATSRGPGLAGDDTQY
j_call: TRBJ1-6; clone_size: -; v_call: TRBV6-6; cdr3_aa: ASSRQVPNSPLH
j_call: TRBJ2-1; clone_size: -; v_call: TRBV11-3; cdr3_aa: ASSTRQGKVNEQF
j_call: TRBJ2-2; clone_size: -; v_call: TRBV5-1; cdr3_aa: ASSLNGRANTGELF
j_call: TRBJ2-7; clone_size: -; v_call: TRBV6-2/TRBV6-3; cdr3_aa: ASSYNWREGRSYEQY
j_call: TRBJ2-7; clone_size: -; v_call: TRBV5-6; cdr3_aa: ARCSPPGRGRFVYEQY
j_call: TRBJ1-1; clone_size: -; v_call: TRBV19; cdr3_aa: ASKHRGLTEAF
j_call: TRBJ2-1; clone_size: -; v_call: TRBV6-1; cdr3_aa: ASSGTGTGWNNEQF
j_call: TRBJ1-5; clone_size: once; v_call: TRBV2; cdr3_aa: ASTALVGQGSNQPQH
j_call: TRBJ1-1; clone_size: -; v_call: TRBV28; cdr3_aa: ASSLRDTNTEAF
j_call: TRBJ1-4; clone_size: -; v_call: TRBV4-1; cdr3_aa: ASSQVRGINEKLF
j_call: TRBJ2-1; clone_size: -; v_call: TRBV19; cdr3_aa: ASSEGLDNNEQF
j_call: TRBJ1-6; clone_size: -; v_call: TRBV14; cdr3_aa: ASSPEGTANSPLH
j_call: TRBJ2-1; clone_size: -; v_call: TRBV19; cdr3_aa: ASSFPRNEQF
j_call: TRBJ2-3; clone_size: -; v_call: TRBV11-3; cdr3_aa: ASSLRLAETLDTQY
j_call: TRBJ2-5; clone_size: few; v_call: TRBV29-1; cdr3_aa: SVHRQGGQETQY
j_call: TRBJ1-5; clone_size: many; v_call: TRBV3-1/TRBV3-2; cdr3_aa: ASSQNDVQPQH
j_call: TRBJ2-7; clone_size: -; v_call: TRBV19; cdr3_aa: ASSSLGLAGGRSSYEQY
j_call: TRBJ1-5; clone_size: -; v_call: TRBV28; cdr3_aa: ASSYGQYNQPQH
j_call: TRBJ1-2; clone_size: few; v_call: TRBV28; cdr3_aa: ASRLDRNYGYT
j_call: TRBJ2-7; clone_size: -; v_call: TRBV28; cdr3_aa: ASSGQGAYEQY
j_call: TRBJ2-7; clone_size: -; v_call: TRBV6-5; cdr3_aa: ASSYGDRPYEQY
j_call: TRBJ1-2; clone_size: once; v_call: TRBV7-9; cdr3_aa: ASSLMSLGTGGSYT